This T cell receptor beta chain stems from a study of blood T cell repertoires in COVID-19. The table came from immunoSEQ multiplex PCR; TCRdb's copy has only in-frame clones and leaves some out. The table shows 250,000 to 300,000 clones, with more than 70% occurring only once. Trimming pared 1 base from V and 9 bases from J, leaving 13 bases between. The CDR3 runs to 15 residues. CDR1 and CDR2 (germline): SGHVS, FQNEAQ. The sample taken for sequencing was peripheral blood. This TCR came from a woman between 25 and 40 years old with COVID-19, enrolled during active disease. The chain is built from TRBV7-8 and TRBJ1-6; possibly TRBD1 for D (5 bases). The CDR3 nucleotides are TGTGCCAGCAGCTTAGGGGGCAGTTGGGGTTCACCCCTCCACTTT. Translated, it gives CASSLGGSWGSPLHF.